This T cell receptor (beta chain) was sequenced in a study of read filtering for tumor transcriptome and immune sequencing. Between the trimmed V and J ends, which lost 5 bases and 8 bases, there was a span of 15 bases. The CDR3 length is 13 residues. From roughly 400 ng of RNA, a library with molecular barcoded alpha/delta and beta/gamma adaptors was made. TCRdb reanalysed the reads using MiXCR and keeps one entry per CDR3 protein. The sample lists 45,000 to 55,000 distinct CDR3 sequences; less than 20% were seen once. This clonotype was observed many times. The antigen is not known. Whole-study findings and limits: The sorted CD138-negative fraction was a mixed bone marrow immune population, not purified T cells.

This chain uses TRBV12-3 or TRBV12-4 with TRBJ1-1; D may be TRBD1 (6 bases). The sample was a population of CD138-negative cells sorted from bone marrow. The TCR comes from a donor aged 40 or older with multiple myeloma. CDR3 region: CASSPGAGGEAFF. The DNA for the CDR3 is TGTGCCAGCAGTCCGGGGGCGGGGGGGGAAGCTTTCTTT.